The 14 T cell receptor beta chains listed next were all sequenced from one sample in a study of T cell responses to AZD1222 COVID-19 vaccine. Measured with immunoSEQ multiplex PCR; TCRdb has only the in-frame clones, and not every one. The sample contains 150,000 to 200,000 clones, around 88% of which appear only once. This specimen consisted of peripheral blood, obtained 28 days after the second AZD1222 dose. Receptor source: an adult who received the AZD1222 COVID-19 vaccine.

This chain joins TRBV7-9 and TRBJ2-6; D uncertain. This CDR3 spans 14 amino acids. The ends were cut back, 7 bases at V and 0 bases at J, with 7 bases in the middle. In germline, CDR1 is SEHNR, CDR2 FQNEAQ (reference sequence). In DNA, the CDR3 is TGTGCCAGCACCACAAGCTCTGGGGCCAACGTCCTGACTTTC. This sequence encodes CASTTSSGANVLTF.

V usage is TRBV11-2 and J usage is TRBJ1-4, with 7 positions matching TRBD1. This CDR3 region has 16 residues. V shed 6 bases, J shed 8 bases, and the junction held 15 bases outside the gene matches. Germline V CDR1 and CDR2: SGHAT, FQNNGV. The CDR3 DNA sequence: TGTGCCAGCAGTCTCAGGGGGACCCAGATGATCGAAAAACTGTTTTTT. It yields the protein CASSLRGTQMIEKLFF.

The chain combines TRBV9 with TRBJ1-2; D gene ambiguous. CDR3 length: 16 amino acids. Germline-derived CDR1 and CDR2 are SGDLS and YYNGEE. The V and J ends lost 2 bases and 5 bases respectively, with 19 bases between them. The CDR3 DNA reads as TGTGCCAGCAGCGTCCGAACCGTCGAGGGTCGGTATGGCTACACCTTC. Translation: CASSVRTVEGRYGYTF.

This rearrangement joins TRBV5-4 to TRBJ2-1; 9 bases align to TRBD1. The length of the CDR3 is 15 residues. V shed 4 bases and J 4 bases; nucleotides not matched to a gene: 6. The germline V gene encodes CDR1 SGHNT and CDR2 YYREEE (reference sequence). The CDR3 DNA follows: TGTGCCAGCAGCCCACCGGGACAGGGTTACAATGAGCAGTTCTTC. This gives the protein CASSPPGQGYNEQFF.

The chain combines TRBV7-2 with TRBJ2-3; 10 bases are a match to TRBD2. The germline V gene has CDR1 SGHTA and CDR2 FQGNSA. This CDR3 region has 17 residues. V lost 1 base to trimming and J lost 3 bases; unmatched junction nucleotides: 7. CDR3 coding DNA: TGTGCCAGCAGCTTAGTCTCTAGCGGGGGTCGTACAGATACGCAGTATTTT. Translated, it gives CASSLVSSGGRTDTQYF.

The chain is built from TRBV7-6 and TRBJ1-1; D is possibly TRBD1 (6 bases). CDR1 SGHVS and CDR2 FNYEAQ come from the germline V gene. V was trimmed by 0 bases and J by 0 bases, leaving 11 bases between them. The CDR3 is 16 amino acids. CDR3 residues: CASSLARGQLNTEAFF. The CDR3 DNA sequence: TGTGCCAGCAGCTTAGCAAGGGGACAATTGAACACTGAAGCTTTCTTT.

This clone showed up just a few times. The chain links TRBV28 to TRBJ2-7; 7 bases align to TRBD2. The V gene end was trimmed by 1 base and the J gene end by 3 bases; junction bases not matched to a gene: 6. The germline gives CDR1 MDHEN, CDR2 SYDVKM. This CDR3 spans 15 amino acids. The CDR3 is CASSLFGAGNYEQYF. CDR3 coding DNA: TGTGCCAGCAGTTTATTTGGAGCGGGGAACTACGAGCAGTACTTC.

The chain recombines TRBV6-5 with TRBJ1-1, with TRBD1 as a possible D gene (5 bases). Trimming removed 1 base at V and 4 bases at J, with 10 bases between. CDR1 and CDR2 (germline): MNHEY, SVGAGI. CDR3 length: 14 amino acids. This CDR3 reads CASSYFRRATEAFF. In nucleotides, the CDR3 is TGTGCCAGCAGTTACTTTCGCAGGGCCACTGAAGCTTTCTTT.

This chain joins TRBV18 and TRBJ1-1; D ambiguous. Trimming took off 6 bases at V and 0 bases at J, with 14 bases between the two ends. CDR3 length equals 15 residues. Germline V gene sequence: CDR1 KGHSH, CDR2 LQKENI. CDR3 sequence (DNA): TGTGCCAGCTCGCCAGGACCCCCTATGAACACTGAAGCTTTCTTT. Encoded protein: CASSPGPPMNTEAFF.

This chain joins TRBV28 and TRBJ2-1; 10 bases are shared with TRBD1. The CDR3 runs to 15 residues. Germline V CDR1 and CDR2: MDHEN, SYDVKM. V lost 10 bases, J lost 6 bases, and 12 bases stayed unmatched. The chain's CDR3 is CATKDRQGAFNEQFF. In DNA form, the CDR3 reads TGTGCCACCAAGGATCGACAGGGGGCCTTCAATGAGCAGTTCTTC.

Written as DNA, the CDR3 is TGTGCCAGCTCACCAGAGACGGACTATGGCTACACCTTC. It translates to CASSPETDYGYTF. The V gene is TRBV18, the J gene TRBJ1-2; D gene uncertain. The CDR3 contains 13 residues. Between the trimmed V and J ends, which lost 2 bases and 3 bases, there was a span of 7 bases. Looked up from germline, CDR1 is KGHSH and CDR2 is LQKENI.

The chain uses TRBV5-1 and TRBJ2-1; 10 nucleotides match TRBD1. Germline CDR1 SGHRS, CDR2 YFSETQ. V lost 0 bases and J lost 8; bases outside the gene matches: 5. The CDR3 runs 15 residues. This chain's CDR3 is CASSLAPGTGDEQFF. CDR3 sequence (DNA): TGCGCCAGCAGCTTGGCCCCCGGGACAGGGGATGAGCAGTTCTTC.

V and J are TRBV4-2 and TRBJ1-2; D is unclear. Germline V lookup: CDR1 LGHNA, CDR2 YNFKEQ. V was cut by 5 bases and J by 7 bases, with 23 bases left in between. The CDR3 length is 16 residues. CDR3 DNA sequence: TGTGCCAGCAGCTTAACAAACGCTGGTAGGACGGGTGGCTACACCTTC. Translation: CASSLTNAGRTGGYTF.

This clone has a single count. The chain links TRBV6-1 to TRBJ2-7; D is unresolved. CDR1 is MNHNS, CDR2 SASEGT, per germline. The CDR3 length is 16 residues. V shed 0 bases and J shed 0 bases, with 12 bases lying between them. CDR3 nucleotides: TGTGCCAGCAGTGAAGCACTCCAGGCAAGCTCCTACGAGCAGTACTTC. This encodes CASSEALQASSYEQYF.